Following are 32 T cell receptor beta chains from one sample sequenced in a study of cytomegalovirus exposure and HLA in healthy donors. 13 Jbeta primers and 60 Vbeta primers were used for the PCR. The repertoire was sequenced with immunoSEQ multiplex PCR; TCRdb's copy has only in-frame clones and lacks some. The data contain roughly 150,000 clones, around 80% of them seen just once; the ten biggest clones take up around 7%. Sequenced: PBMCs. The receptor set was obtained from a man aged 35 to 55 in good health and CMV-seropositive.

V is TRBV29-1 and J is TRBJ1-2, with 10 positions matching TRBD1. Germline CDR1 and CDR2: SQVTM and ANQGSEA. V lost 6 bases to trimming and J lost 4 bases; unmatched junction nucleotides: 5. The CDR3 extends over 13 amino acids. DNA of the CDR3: TGCAGCGTAAGGACAGGGGGTGCCTATGGCTACACCTTC. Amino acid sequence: CSVRTGGAYGYTF.

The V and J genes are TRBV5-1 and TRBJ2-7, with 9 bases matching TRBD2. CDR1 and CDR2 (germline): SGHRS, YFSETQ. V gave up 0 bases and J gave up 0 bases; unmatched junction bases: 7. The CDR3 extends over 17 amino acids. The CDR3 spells CASSLALAGSSSYEQYF. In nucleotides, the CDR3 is TGCGCCAGCAGCTTGGCGCTAGCGGGGTCGAGCTCCTACGAGCAGTACTTC.

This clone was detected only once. The CDR3 DNA reads as TGCGCCAGCAGCTTGACAGGGGGCGGTCAGCCCCAGCATTTT. This translates into CASSLTGGGQPQHF. The V gene is TRBV5-1, the J gene TRBJ1-5; 9 bases map to TRBD1. Germline CDR1 is SGHRS and CDR2 is YFSETQ. V lost 1 base to trimming and J lost 6 bases; unmatched junction nucleotides: 2. The CDR3 consists of 14 residues. The variable domain in full, with the rest retrieved from reference TRBV5-1 and TRBJ1-5, is KAGVTQTPRYLIKTRGQQVTLSCSPISGHRSVSWYQQTPGQGLQFLFEYFSETQRNKGNFPGRFSGRQFSNSRSEMNVSTLELGDSALYLCASSLTGGGQPQHFGDGTRLSIL.

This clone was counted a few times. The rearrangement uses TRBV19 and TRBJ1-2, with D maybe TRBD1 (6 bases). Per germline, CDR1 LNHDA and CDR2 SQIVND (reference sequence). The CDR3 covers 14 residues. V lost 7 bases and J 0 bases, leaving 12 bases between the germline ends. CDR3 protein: CASTPQGTNYGYTF. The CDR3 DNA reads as TGTGCCAGTACCCCGCAGGGGACTAACTATGGCTACACCTTC.

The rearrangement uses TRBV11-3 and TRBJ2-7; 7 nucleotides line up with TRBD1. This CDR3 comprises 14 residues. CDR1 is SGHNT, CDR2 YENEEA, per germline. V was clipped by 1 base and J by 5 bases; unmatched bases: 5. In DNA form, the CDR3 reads TGTGCCAGCAGCTTAGGTCAAGGGGGCGACGAGCAGTACTTC. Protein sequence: CASSLGQGGDEQYF.

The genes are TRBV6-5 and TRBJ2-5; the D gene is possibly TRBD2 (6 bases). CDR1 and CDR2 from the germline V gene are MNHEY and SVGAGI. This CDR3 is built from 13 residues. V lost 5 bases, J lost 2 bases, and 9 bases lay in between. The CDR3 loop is CASSVRGQETQYF. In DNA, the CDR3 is TGTGCCAGCAGTGTCCGGGGGCAAGAGACCCAGTACTTC.

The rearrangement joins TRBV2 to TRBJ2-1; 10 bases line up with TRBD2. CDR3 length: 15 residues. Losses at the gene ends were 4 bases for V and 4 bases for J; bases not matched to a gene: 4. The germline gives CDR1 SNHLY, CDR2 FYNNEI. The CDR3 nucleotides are TGTGCCAGCAGTGGTGGGACTAGCGTTTACAATGAGCAGTTCTTC. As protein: CASSGGTSVYNEQFF.

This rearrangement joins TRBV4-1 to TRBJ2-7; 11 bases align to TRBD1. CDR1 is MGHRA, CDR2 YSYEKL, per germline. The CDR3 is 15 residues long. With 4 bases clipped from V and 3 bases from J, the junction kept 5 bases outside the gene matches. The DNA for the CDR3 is TGCGCCAGCAGCCCGGGGACAGGGGGGTTCTACGAGCAGTACTTC. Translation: CASSPGTGGFYEQYF.

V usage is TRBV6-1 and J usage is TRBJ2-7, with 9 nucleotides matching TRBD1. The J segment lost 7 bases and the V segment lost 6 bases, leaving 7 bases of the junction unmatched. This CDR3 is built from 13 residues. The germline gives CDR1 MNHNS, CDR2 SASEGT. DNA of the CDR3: TGTGCCAGCAGATCACAGGGGGCGAAGGAGCAGTACTTC. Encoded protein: CASRSQGAKEQYF.

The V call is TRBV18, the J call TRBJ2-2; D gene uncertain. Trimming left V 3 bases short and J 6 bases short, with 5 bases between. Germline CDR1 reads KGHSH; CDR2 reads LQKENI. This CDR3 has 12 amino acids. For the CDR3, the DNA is TGTGCCAGCTCACCGTCCGCCGGGGAGCTGTTTTTT. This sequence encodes CASSPSAGELFF.

This CDR3 is CASSPTGGEQYF. The CDR3 DNA follows: TGTGCCAGCAGCCCGACAGGGGGCGAGCAGTACTTC. The chain recombines TRBV11-3 with TRBJ2-7; 9 bases fit TRBD1. The CDR3 length is 12 residues. The germline V gene encodes CDR1 SGHNT and CDR2 YENEEA. The V and J ends lost 5 bases and 6 bases, in that order; junction bases with no gene match: 2.

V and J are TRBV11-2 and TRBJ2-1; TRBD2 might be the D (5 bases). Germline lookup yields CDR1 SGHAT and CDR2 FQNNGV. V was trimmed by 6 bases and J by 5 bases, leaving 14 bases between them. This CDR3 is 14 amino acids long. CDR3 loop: CASSPNRGDNEQFF. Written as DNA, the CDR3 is TGTGCCAGCAGTCCAAACCGGGGTGACAATGAGCAGTTCTTC.

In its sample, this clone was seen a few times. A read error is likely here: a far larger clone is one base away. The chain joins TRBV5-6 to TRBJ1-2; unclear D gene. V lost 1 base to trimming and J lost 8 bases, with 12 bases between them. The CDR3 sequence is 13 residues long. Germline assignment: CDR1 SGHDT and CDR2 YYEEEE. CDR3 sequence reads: CASSLSSFLGYTF. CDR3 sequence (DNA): TGTGCCAGCAGCTTGAGTAGCTTTTTGGGCTACACCTTC.

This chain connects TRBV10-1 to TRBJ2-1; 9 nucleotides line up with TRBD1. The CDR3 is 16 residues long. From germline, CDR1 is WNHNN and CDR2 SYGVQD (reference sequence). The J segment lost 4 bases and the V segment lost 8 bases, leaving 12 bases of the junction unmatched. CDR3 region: CASSDRGTPTYNEQFF. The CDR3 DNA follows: TGCGCCAGCTCAGACAGGGGGACGCCAACATACAATGAGCAGTTCTTC.

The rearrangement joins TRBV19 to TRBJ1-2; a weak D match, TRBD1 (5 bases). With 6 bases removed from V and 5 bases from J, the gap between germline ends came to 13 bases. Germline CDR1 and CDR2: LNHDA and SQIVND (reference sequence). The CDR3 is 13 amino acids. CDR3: CASRSQVKYGYTF. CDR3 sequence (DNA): TGTGCCAGTAGGTCACAGGTCAAGTATGGCTACACCTTC.

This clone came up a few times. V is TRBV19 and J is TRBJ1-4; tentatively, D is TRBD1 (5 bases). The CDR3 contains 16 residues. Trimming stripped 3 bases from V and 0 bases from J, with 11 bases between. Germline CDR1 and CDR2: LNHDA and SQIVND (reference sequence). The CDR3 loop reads CASSIGGRSTNEKLFF. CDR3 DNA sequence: TGTGCCAGTAGTATTGGGGGGAGATCAACTAATGAAAAACTGTTTTTT.

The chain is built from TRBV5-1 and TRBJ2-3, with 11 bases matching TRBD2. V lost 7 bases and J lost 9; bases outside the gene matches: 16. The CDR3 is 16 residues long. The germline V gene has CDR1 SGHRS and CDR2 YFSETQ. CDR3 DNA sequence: TGCGCCAGCGCGGAGACTAGCGGGGTGTTAAAGATAACGCAGTATTTT. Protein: CASAETSGVLKITQYF.

CDR3 protein: CAISGSLTGNYGYTF. In DNA form, the CDR3 reads TGTGCCATCAGTGGGTCTCTGACAGGAAATTATGGCTACACCTTC. The V and J genes are TRBV10-3 and TRBJ1-2, with D tentatively TRBD1 (6 bases). Germline-derived CDR1 and CDR2 are ENHRY and SYGVKD. Trimming cost V 4 bases and J 5 bases, with 17 bases left between them. This CDR3 spans 15 amino acids.

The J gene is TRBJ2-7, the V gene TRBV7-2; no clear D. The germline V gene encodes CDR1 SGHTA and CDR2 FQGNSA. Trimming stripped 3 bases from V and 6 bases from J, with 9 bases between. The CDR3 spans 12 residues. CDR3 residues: CASSLAPAEQYF. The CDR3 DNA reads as TGTGCCAGCAGCTTGGCCCCCGCCGAGCAGTACTTC.

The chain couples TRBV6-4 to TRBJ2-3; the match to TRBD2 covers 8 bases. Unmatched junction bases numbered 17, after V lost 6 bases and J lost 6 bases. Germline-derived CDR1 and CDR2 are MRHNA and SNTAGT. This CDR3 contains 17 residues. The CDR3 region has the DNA TGTGCCAGCAGCCAAAGGCCATTGAGCGGGAGAGTGGATACGCAGTATTTT. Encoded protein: CASSQRPLSGRVDTQYF.

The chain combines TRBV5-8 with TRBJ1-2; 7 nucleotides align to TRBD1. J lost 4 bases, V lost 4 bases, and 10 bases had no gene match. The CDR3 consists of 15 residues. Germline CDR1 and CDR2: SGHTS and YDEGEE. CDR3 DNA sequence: TGTGCCAGCAGCGCCCTTCCGGGACAGAGCTATGGCTACACCTTC. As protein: CASSALPGQSYGYTF.

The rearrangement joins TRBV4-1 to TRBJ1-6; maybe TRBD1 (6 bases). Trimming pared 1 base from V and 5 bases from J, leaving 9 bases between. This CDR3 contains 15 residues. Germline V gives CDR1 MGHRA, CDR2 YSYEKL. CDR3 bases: TGCGCCAGCAGCCAAGGAGGGGGAGATAATTCACCCCTCCACTTT. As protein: CASSQGGGDNSPLHF.

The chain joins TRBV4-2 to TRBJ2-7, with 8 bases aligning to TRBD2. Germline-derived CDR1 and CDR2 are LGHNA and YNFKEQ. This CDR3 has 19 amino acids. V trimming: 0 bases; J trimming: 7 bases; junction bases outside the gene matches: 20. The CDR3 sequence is CASSQDRYGGIGGADEQYF. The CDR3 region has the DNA TGTGCCAGCAGCCAAGATCGGTACGGGGGAATCGGGGGGGCGGATGAGCAGTACTTC.

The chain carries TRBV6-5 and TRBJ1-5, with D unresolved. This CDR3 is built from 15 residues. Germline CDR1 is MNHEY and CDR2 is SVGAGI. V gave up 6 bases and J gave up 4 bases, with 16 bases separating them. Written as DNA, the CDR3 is TGTGCCAGCAGGGCAATAGACACTCTTAATCAGCCCCAGCATTTT. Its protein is CASRAIDTLNQPQHF.

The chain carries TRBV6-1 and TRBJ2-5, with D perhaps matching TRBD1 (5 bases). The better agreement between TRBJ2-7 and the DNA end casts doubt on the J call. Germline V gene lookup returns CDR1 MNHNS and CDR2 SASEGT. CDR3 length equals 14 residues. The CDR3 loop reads CASSDRTGNYEQYF. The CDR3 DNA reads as TGTGCCAGCAGTGACCGCACAGGAAACTACGAGCAGTACTTC.

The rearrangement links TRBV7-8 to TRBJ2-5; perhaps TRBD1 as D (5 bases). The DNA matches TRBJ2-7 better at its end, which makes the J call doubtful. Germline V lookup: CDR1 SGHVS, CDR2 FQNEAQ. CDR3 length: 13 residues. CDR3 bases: TGTGCCAGCAGCTTAGGGCAGGGCGGCGAGCAGTACTTC. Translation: CASSLGQGGEQYF.

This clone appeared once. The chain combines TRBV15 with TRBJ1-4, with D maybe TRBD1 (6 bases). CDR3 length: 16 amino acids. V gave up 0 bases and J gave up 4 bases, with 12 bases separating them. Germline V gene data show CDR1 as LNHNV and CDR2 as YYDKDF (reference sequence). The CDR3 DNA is TGTGCCACCAGCAGAGATTATACAGGGCTTAATGAAAAACTGTTTTTT. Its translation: CATSRDYTGLNEKLFF.

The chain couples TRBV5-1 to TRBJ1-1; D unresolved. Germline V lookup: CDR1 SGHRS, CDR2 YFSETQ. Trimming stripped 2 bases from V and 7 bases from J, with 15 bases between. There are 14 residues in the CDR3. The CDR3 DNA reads TGCGCCAGCAGCTTAAACGGCGGGAATGGTGAAGCTTTCTTT. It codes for CASSLNGGNGEAFF.

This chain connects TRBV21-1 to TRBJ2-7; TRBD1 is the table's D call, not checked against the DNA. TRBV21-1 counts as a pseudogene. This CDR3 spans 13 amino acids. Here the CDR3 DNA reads TGTGCCAGCAGGGGCCTTTTGACCTACGAGCAGTACTTC. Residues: CASRGLLTYEQYF.

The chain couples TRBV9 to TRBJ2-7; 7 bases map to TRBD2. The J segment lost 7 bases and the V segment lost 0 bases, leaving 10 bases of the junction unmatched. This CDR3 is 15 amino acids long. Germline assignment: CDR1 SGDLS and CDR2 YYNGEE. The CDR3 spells CASSVGGGLSPEQYF. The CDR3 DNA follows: TGTGCCAGCAGCGTAGGGGGGGGTCTCTCCCCTGAGCAGTACTTC. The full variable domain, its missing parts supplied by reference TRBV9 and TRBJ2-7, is DSGVTQTPKHLITATGQRVTLRCSPRSGDLSVYWYQQSLDQGLQFLIQYYNGEERAKGNILERFSAQQFPDLHSELNLSSLELGDSALYFCASSVGGGLSPEQYFGPGTRLTVT.

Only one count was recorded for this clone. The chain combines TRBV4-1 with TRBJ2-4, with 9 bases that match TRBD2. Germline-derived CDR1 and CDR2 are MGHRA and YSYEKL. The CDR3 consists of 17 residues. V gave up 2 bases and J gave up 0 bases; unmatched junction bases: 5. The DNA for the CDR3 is TGCGCCAGCAGCCAACTTCTAGCGGGGCTAGCCAAAAACATTCAGTACTTC. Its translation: CASSQLLAGLAKNIQYF.

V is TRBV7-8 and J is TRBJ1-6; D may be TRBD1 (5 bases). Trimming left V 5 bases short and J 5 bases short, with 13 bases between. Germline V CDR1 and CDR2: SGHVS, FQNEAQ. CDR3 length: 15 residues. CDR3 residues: CASSPEGHNNSPLHF. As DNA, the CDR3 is TGTGCCAGCAGCCCCGAAGGACATAATAATTCACCCCTCCACTTT. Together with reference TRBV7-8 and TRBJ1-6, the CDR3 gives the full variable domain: GAGVSQSPRYKVAKRGQDVALRCDPISGHVSLFWYQQALGQGPEFLTYFQNEAQLDKSGLPSDRFFAERPEGSVSTLKIQRTQQEDSAVYLCASSPEGHNNSPLHFGNGTRLTVT.